A selection of T cell receptor beta chains follows, all from one sample in a study of circulating and synovial CD4+ cells in juvenile arthritis. Here immunoSEQ multiplex PCR was the method, and the copy in TCRdb shows in-frame clones only, minus some. The sample consists of about 39,000 clones, roughly 94% of them appearing once. The sequencing input was CD4+ T cells from blood. These receptors came from a human donor with juvenile idiopathic arthritis. Both conserved end residues are part of each CDR3. The D gene is left open where the match is weak. The size entry is marked missing in some rows and otherwise reads once, few, many or a size class.

d_call	v_call	j_call	clone_size	cdr3_nt	cdr3_aa
NA	TRBV19	TRBJ1-5	NA	TGTGCCAGTAGTATCGGGGTACCCAATCAGCCCCAGCATTTT	CASSIGVPNQPQHF
TRBD2	TRBV27	TRBJ2-3	NA	TGTGCCAGCACCTGGCGGGGGGCAGGGGATACGCAGTATTTT	CASTWRGAGDTQYF
TRBD2	TRBV11-2	TRBJ2-1	NA	TGTGCCAGCAGCCCCCGAGGGCGGGGGAACTACAATGAGCAGTTCTTC	CASSPRGRGNYNEQFF
NA	TRBV27	TRBJ1-5	NA	TGTGCCAGCAGTTTGGCAGGGTATCAGCCCCAGCATTTT	CASSLAGYQPQHF
TRBD1	TRBV29-1	TRBJ2-7	once	TGCAGCGTTCCGCCTAAACGGACAGGGGATACCTACGAGCAGTACTTC	CSVPPKRTGDTYEQYF
TRBD1	TRBV29-1	TRBJ2-7	once	TGCAGCGCCTACGAACCGGGACAGGGGGGCTCAGGCGTTAGACAGTACTTC	CSAYEPGQGGSGVRQYF
NA	TRBV4-2	TRBJ2-3	NA	TGTGCCAGCAGCGGCCTCACAGATACGCAGTATTTT	CASSGLTDTQYF
NA	TRBV9	TRBJ2-2	NA	TGTGCCAGCAGGGCCGCCCTAGACACCGGGGAGCTGTTTTTT	CASRAALDTGELFF
NA	TRBV25-1	TRBJ1-1	NA	TGTGCCAGTAATTTGAACACTGAAGCTTTCTTT	CASNLNTEAFF
TRBD1	TRBV2	TRBJ2-5	NA	TGTGCCAGCAGTTTCGGACAGGGCTCAGAGACCCAGTACTTC	CASSFGQGSETQYF
NA	TRBV18	TRBJ2-1	once	TGTGCCAGCTCAGTGGTCCTAGTTGTTAATTACAATGAGCAGTTCTTC	CASSVVLVVNYNEQFF
NA	TRBV18	TRBJ1-3	few	TGTGCCAGCTCACCAAGTCCCTCAGGGGTTGGAAACACCATATATTTT	CASSPSPSGVGNTIYF
TRBD1	TRBV4-3	TRBJ1-3	NA	TGCGCCAGCAGCCTTCAGGGGGCGCGAGGAGGAAACACCATATATTTT	CASSLQGARGGNTIYF
TRBD1	TRBV5-1	TRBJ1-6	NA	TGCGCCAGCAGCTCGACAGGGAGTCGGTATAATTCACCCCTCCACTTT	CASSSTGSRYNSPLHF
TRBD1	TRBV9	TRBJ2-7	NA	TGTGCCAGCAGCGCGAGCGTGCCGGGACAGGGTTTCTACGAGCAGTACTTC	CASSASVPGQGFYEQYF
NA	TRBV6-5	TRBJ2-5	NA	TGTGCCAGCAGTTGGGGAACAGGGTATGGAGAGACCCAGTACTTC	CASSWGTGYGETQYF
NA	TRBV13	TRBJ2-7	NA	TGTGCCAGCAGCTTAAAAATCGGAGGGGTGCTCTACGAGCAGTACTTC	CASSLKIGGVLYEQYF
TRBD1	TRBV27	TRBJ1-2	NA	TGTGCCAGCAGTTCCTTTACAGACAGGGCGGGTAACTATGGCTACACCTTC	CASSSFTDRAGNYGYTF
NA	TRBV4-1	TRBJ1-2	once	TGCGCCAGCAGCCAACTGACTGGCCAGTATGGCTACACCTTC	CASSQLTGQYGYTF
NA	TRBV15	TRBJ1-5	NA	TGTGCCACGGGGGCTGGCAGGGGTATGAACAATCAGCCCCAGCATTTT	CATGAGRGMNNQPQHF
NA	TRBV14	TRBJ1-1	NA	TGTGCCAGCAGCCAAATTGGAGGGGTAGGAACTGAAGCTTTCTTT	CASSQIGGVGTEAFF
NA	TRBV11-2	TRBJ2-5	NA	TGTGCCAGCAGCCGCCAAGAGACCCAGTACTTC	CASSRQETQYF
NA	TRBV6-6	TRBJ1-4	NA	TGTGCCAGCAGTCCTGACAGAACGGAGGAAAAACTGTTTTTT	CASSPDRTEEKLFF
NA	TRBV11-2	TRBJ1-1	NA	TGTGCCAGCAGCTTAGCAGGGAACACTGAAGCTTTCTTT	CASSLAGNTEAFF
TRBD2	TRBV7-3	TRBJ2-5	NA	TGTGCCAGCAGCTTAGTGGGGGGGACTAGTGGACAAGAGACCCAGTACTTC	CASSLVGGTSGQETQYF
NA	TRBV2	TRBJ2-2	NA	TGTGCCAGCAGGGAATCATTCACCGGGGAGCTGTTTTTT	CASRESFTGELFF
NA	TRBV27	TRBJ2-7	NA	TGTGCCAGCAGTTGGGGAGGGACACCACGTTACGAGCAGTACTTC	CASSWGGTPRYEQYF
TRBD1	TRBV15	TRBJ2-7	NA	TGTGCCACCAGCAGTCCCGGGACAGGCATCTCCTACGAGCAGTACTTC	CATSSPGTGISYEQYF
NA	TRBV28	TRBJ1-1	NA	TGTGCCAGCTACAGGGACCCGAACACTGAAGCTTTCTTT	CASYRDPNTEAFF
TRBD1	TRBV5-1	TRBJ1-4	NA	TGCGCCAGCAGCTTGGTAGGACAGGGGGCAACTAATGAAAAACTGTTTTTT	CASSLVGQGATNEKLFF
TRBD1	TRBV7-2	TRBJ1-2	NA	TGTGCCAGCAGCCCGGGACAGGGTGGCGGCTACACCTTC	CASSPGQGGGYTF
NA	TRBV10-3	TRBJ1-6	NA	TGTGCCATCAGTGAGTCGGGGGGGCGAACTATCAATTCACCCCTCCACTTT	CAISESGGRTINSPLHF
TRBD1	TRBV7-2	TRBJ2-7	once	TGTGCCAGCAACTCGAGGGACAGGCGGTACGAGCAGTACTTC	CASNSRDRRYEQYF
NA	TRBV19	TRBJ1-2	NA	TGTGCCAGTAGTACGTTTGGAAAAGACAGTAACTATGGCTACACCTTC	CASSTFGKDSNYGYTF
NA	TRBV7-2	TRBJ1-6	NA	TGTGCCAGCAGCTTAGTTGCCCGCGGAAGACTTTTTTCCCCCCTCCACTTT	CASSLVARGRLFSPLHF
NA	TRBV5-4	TRBJ2-1	once	TGTGCCAGCAGCTTGGGGCGGGGTGGAGCCTACAATGAGCAGTTCTTC	CASSLGRGGAYNEQFF
NA	TRBV6-6	TRBJ2-5	NA	TGTGCCAGCAGTCCTGGCGGGGGCGAAGAGACCCAGTACTTC	CASSPGGGEETQYF
NA	TRBV6-5	TRBJ1-1	NA	TGTGCCAGCAGTTACTCGAGGGGGTGGACTGAAGCTTTCTTT	CASSYSRGWTEAFF
TRBD2	TRBV5-1	TRBJ2-3	NA	TGCGCCAGCAGCGGAGGGACTACCGATACGCAGTATTTT	CASSGGTTDTQYF
NA	TRBV27	TRBJ2-7	NA	TGTGCCAGCAGTTTATCAAGGACAACCACCTCCTACGAGCAGTACTTC	CASSLSRTTTSYEQYF
NA	TRBV10-3	TRBJ1-3	NA	TGTGCCATCAGTGAGTCGCTGGGGAGAGGAAACACCATATATTTT	CAISESLGRGNTIYF